Below are 23 T cell receptor beta chains sequenced from a single sample in a study of tumor and adjacent non-tumor tissue in lung cancer. The template was RNA from unsorted bulk tissue. Three rounds of nested PCR, following a modified ARM-PCR protocol, produced the TCRbeta library. TCRdb re-analysed the multiplex PCR reads in MiXCR, keeping a single row per CDR3 protein. The table has 60,000 to 85,000 distinct CDR3 sequences, 77% seen once. The specimen sequenced was lung tumor tissue. All receptors come from a woman between 45 and 60 years old with non-small cell lung cancer.

A remark on this clonotype: The conserved final phenylalanine or tryptophan is absent from the CDR3, which likely points to a read error. V usage is TRBV24-1 and J usage is TRBJ2-3; TRBD2 might be the D (5 bases). Per germline, CDR1 KGHDR and CDR2 SFDVKD. CDR3 length: 16 residues. The CDR3 loop is CATSDLQYGGTDTQYY. In DNA form, the CDR3 reads TGCGCCACCAGTGATTTGCAATACGGGGGCACAGATACGCAGTATTAT.

About this clonotype itself: A single base separates this from a much larger clone, so it may be a read error. This chain connects TRBV7-9 to TRBJ2-2; D unresolved. The CDR3 covers 15 residues. Germline V gene data show CDR1 as SEHNR and CDR2 as FQNEAQ (reference sequence). V was trimmed by 2 bases and J by 3 bases, leaving 10 bases between them. The CDR3 protein is CASSLSVIDTGELFF. The DNA for the CDR3 is TGTGCCAGCAGCTTAAGCGTGATAGACACCGGGGAGCTGTTTTTT. Looking up the rest from reference TRBV7-9 and TRBJ2-2 gives the full variable domain: DTGVSQNPRHKITKRGQNVTFRCDPISEHNRLYWYRQTLGQGPEFLTYFQNEAQLEKSRLLSDRFSAERPKGSFSTLEIQRTEQGDSAMYLCASSLSVIDTGELFFGEGSRLTVL.

About this clonotype: The conserved closing phenylalanine or tryptophan is absent in this CDR3, likely reflecting a read error. The DNA is left out, because the CDR3 cannot be placed on it with certainty; the CDR3 is given as TCRdb lists it. V is TRBV6-1 and J is TRBJ2-6; the listed D gene, TRBD2, was not tested against the DNA. Germline assignment: CDR1 MNHNS and CDR2 SASEGT. The CDR3 has 17 residues if both end residues are counted. This CDR3 is CVSSEVGGGVGANVPTI.

Details on this clonotype: The conserved phenylalanine or tryptophan is not found at the CDR3 terminus, so this likely reflects a read error. V gene TRBV6-1 combines with J gene TRBJ2-1, with D possibly matching TRBD1 (6 bases). Germline loops: CDR1 MNHNS, CDR2 SASEGT. Trimming stripped 4 bases from V and 4 bases from J, with 11 bases between. The CDR3 extends over 14 amino acids. CDR3 amino acids: CASSGRTVYNEQFI. CDR3 sequence (DNA): TGTGCCAGCAGTGGAAGGACAGTGTACAATGAGCAGTTCATC.

Worth noting for this clonotype: The junction differs from germline at one of its ends, possibly a read error. The genes are TRBV29-1 and TRBJ2-1; D perhaps matches TRBD2 (7 bases). Per the germline V gene, CDR1 is SQVTM and CDR2 is ANQGSEA. The CDR3 is 14 amino acids. CDR3 residues: CNVGSGGQGNEQFF. In DNA form, the CDR3 reads TGTAACGTTGGCTCGGGGGGCCAGGGGAATGAGCAGTTCTTC.

In its sample, this clonotype was seen once. A clone one base away is much larger, so this may be a read error. This chain joins TRBV28 and TRBJ2-3; D is possibly TRBD1 or TRBD2 (6 bases each). The length of the CDR3 is 18 residues. CDR1 is MDHEN and CDR2 is SYDVKM in the germline V gene. The CDR3 nucleotides are TGTGTCAGCAGTCCTGCCCCTTACCGGGGGCTCCGCACAGATACGCAGTATTTT. This sequence encodes CVSSPAPYRGLRTDTQYF. The entire variable domain, with the rest obtained from reference TRBV28 and TRBJ2-3, is as follows: DVKVTQSSRYLVKRTGEKVFLECVQDMDHENMFWYRQDPGLGLRLIYFSYDVKMKEKGDIPEGYSVSREKKERFSLILESASTNQTSMYLCVSSPAPYRGLRTDTQYFGPGTRLTVL.

This clonotype was detected a few times. A much larger clone differs by one base, so this may be a read error. This rearrangement joins TRBV28 to TRBJ1-5, with D tentatively TRBD1 (5 bases). V was clipped by 7 bases and J by 3 bases, with 16 bases between them. Germline values: CDR1 MDHEN, CDR2 SYDVKM. This CDR3 region has 15 residues. DNA for the CDR3: TGTGCCAGCACCAAAGGGGACTATAACAATCAGCCCCAGCATTTT. Its protein product is CASTKGDYNNQPQHF.

Notes on this clonotype: Germline and junction disagree at one end, which may indicate a read error. The chain couples TRBV12-3 or TRBV12-4 to TRBJ2-3; TRBD1 might be the D (6 bases). CDR3 length equals 14 residues. CDR3 bases: TGTGCCAGCAGTATCAGACAGGCTCCAGATATGCAGTATTTT. This gives the protein CASSIRQAPDMQYF.

Concerning this clonotype: At one boundary the junction diverges from the germline segment, which might be a read error. This sequence joins TRBV11-2 and TRBJ1-2, with D perhaps matching TRBD1 (5 bases). The CDR3 totals 14 residues. CDR1 is SGHAT, CDR2 FQNNGV, per germline. This CDR3 reads CASGGGTSSYDYTF. CDR3 sequence (DNA): TGTGCCAGCGGGGGGGGGACGTCTAGCTATGACTACACCTTC. The variable domain in full, with the rest retrieved from reference TRBV11-2 and TRBJ1-2, is EAGVAQSPRYKIIEKRQSVAFWCNPISGHATLYWYQQILGQGPKLLIQFQNNGVVDDSQLPKDRFSAERLKGVDSTLKIQPAKLEDSAVYLCASGGGTSSYDYTFGSGTRLTVV.

Of note for this clonotype: One end of the junction is discordant with germline, which a read error may explain. This chain links TRBV11-1 with TRBJ2-2; 8 bases match TRBD2. This CDR3 is 18 amino acids long. Germline values: CDR1 SGHAT, CDR2 FQDESV (reference sequence). CDR3 nucleotide sequence: TGTACCAGCAGTGTAGTTATCAGCGGGAGTTACCACACCGGGGAGCTGTTTTTT. Translating it yields CTSSVVISGSYHTGELFF.

This chain joins TRBV6-5 and TRBJ2-7; D ambiguous. The CDR3 loop spans 12 amino acids. Per the germline V gene, CDR1 is MNHEY and CDR2 is SVGAGI. V was trimmed by 9 bases and J by 10 bases, leaving 19 bases between them. The DNA for the CDR3 is TGTGCCAGTATGGCGGTCCTCTCCGACCAGTACTTC. It translates to CASMAVLSDQYF.

This clonotype was seen just once. This CDR3 is missing its conserved last phenylalanine or tryptophan, likely due to a read error. CDR3 sequence: CASSLDRLTGELFI. The CDR3 DNA follows: TGTGCCAGCAGCTTAGACAGACTAACCGGTGAGCTGTTTATT. This chain uses TRBV11-2 with TRBJ2-2, with D possibly being TRBD2 (5 bases). There are 14 residues in the CDR3. Germline CDR1 and CDR2: SGHAT and FQNNGV.

As regards this clonotype: A read error may account for a junction end that differs from germline. V gene TRBV5-5 combines with J gene TRBJ1-5; D might be TRBD1 (6 bases). The CDR3 consists of 15 residues. Germline V gene sequence: CDR1 SGHKS, CDR2 YYEKEE (reference sequence). The CDR3 loop reads CAGSGGGYSNQPHHF. In DNA, the CDR3 is TGTGCCGGCAGCGGCGGGGGCTATAGCAATCAGCCCCATCATTTT.

This clonotype was seen many times. J is TRBJ2-5 and V is TRBV6-1; 7 bases agree with TRBD2. J lost 2 bases, V lost 4 bases, and 4 bases had no gene match. CDR1 and CDR2 (germline): MNHNS, SASEGT. The CDR3 contains 14 residues. CDR3 in DNA: TGTGCCAGCAGTGTAAGGCGGGGGCAAGAGACCCAGTACTTC. Translated: CASSVRRGQETQYF.

CDR3 nucleotide sequence: TGTGCCAGCGGGGCGGTAGCCGCCTACAATGAGCAGTTCTTC. Translated, it gives CASGAVAAYNEQFF. This chain links TRBV12-3 or TRBV12-4 with TRBJ2-1; possibly TRBD1 for D (5 bases). V was trimmed by 8 bases and J by 2 bases, leaving 13 bases between them. The CDR3 has 14 residues.

Concerning this clonotype itself: Because it lacks the conserved phenylalanine or tryptophan at the end, this CDR3 is likely a read error. The gene calls are TRBV29-1 and TRBJ2-7; maybe TRBD1 (6 bases). Looked up from germline, CDR1 is SQVTM and CDR2 is ANQGSEA. The CDR3 length is 17 residues. The V end lost 5 bases, the J end lost 4 bases, and 27 bases lay between the germline ends. The CDR3 sequence: CSVNLGARLGATYEQYS. For the CDR3, the DNA is TGCAGCGTTAACCTCGGGGCCCGGCTGGGGGCTACATACGAGCAGTACTCC.

This clonotype has only a few counts. The junction and the germline gene differ at one end; a read error may be behind it. The chain carries TRBV11-3 and TRBJ2-1; 12 bases map to TRBD2. The CDR3 spans 16 residues. CDR1 is SGHNT, CDR2 YENEEA, per germline. The CDR3 bases are TGTGCCAGTAGCTTAGGGGGGACTAGCGGGCCAGCTGAGCAGTTCTTC. Residues: CASSLGGTSGPAEQFF.

This clonotype was detected a few times. This may arise from a read error, as a much more abundant clone is one base away. The chain recombines TRBV11-2 with TRBJ2-5; 10 nucleotides match TRBD2. CDR3 length equals 16 residues. CDR1 is SGHAT, CDR2 FQNNGV, per germline. The CDR3 DNA is TGTGTCAGCAGCGCACAAGCGGGAGGGATTCAAGAGACCCAGTACTTC. It translates to CVSSAQAGGIQETQYF.

Concerning this clonotype: At one end the junction does not follow the germline gene, possibly because of a read error. The rearrangement uses TRBV6-5 and TRBJ2-7; no reliable D call. The CDR3 runs 15 residues. CDR1 is MNHEY, CDR2 SVGAGI, per germline. The DNA of the CDR3 is TGTGCTAGCAGTTACGTAGTAGGAGCCCCCTTGGAGCAGTACTTC. Protein sequence: CASSYVVGAPLEQYF.

This clonotype occurred once. The CDR3 does not end in the conserved phenylalanine or tryptophan, so this is likely a read error. The chain combines TRBV6-5 with TRBJ1-1; tentative D call: TRBD1 (5 bases). Trimming took off 7 bases at V and 4 bases at J, with 16 bases between the two ends. The V gene's germline CDR1 is MNHEY and CDR2 SVGAGI. The CDR3 spans 14 residues. The CDR3 nucleotides are TGTGCCAGCACCTCACAGGAGGCTGTCACTGAAGCTTTCTAT. It yields the protein CASTSQEAVTEAFY.

A note on this clonotype: This sequence may be a read error, since a much larger clone differs from it by one base. The CDR3 DNA reads TGTGCCAGCTCCCCCATTCCGCGGGGCTCCTACAATGAGGAGTTCTTC. Translated: CASSPIPRGSYNEEFF. The genes are TRBV18 and TRBJ2-1; D is possibly TRBD2 (6 bases). CDR3 size: 16 residues. CDR1 and CDR2 (germline): KGHSH, LQKENI.

To note about this clonotype: A clone one base away is much larger, so this may be a read error. The chain combines TRBV20-1 with TRBJ2-7, with D perhaps assigned TRBD1 or TRBD2 (5 bases each). This CDR3 comprises 14 residues. CDR1 is DFQATT and CDR2 is SNEGSKA in the germline V gene (reference sequence). The CDR3 reads CSAPFRGASFEQYF. Here the CDR3 DNA reads TGCAGTGCCCCCTTTAGGGGAGCCTCCTTCGAGCAGTACTTC.

The V and J genes are TRBV11-2 and TRBJ2-3; D not certain. This CDR3 contains 13 residues. Per the germline V gene, CDR1 is SGHAT and CDR2 is FQNNGV. V was clipped by 10 bases and J by 3 bases, with 14 bases between them. The CDR3 DNA reads TGTGCCAACGGCTCAGCTAGTACAGATACGCAGTATTTT. Protein: CANGSASTDTQYF. The variable domain in full, completed from reference TRBV11-2 and TRBJ2-3, reads EAGVAQSPRYKIIEKRQSVAFWCNPISGHATLYWYQQILGQGPKLLIQFQNNGVVDDSQLPKDRFSAERLKGVDSTLKIQPAKLEDSAVYLCANGSASTDTQYFGPGTRLTVL.